This T cell receptor beta chain was obtained from a study of follicular helper T cells after annual influenza vaccination. Study-wide results and caveats: Recurrent ICOS+CD38+ cTfh clonotypes included tetramer and AIM influenza-specific ones. Only roughly 9.5-21% of analyzed cells yielded productive TCRB sequences.

The CDR3 is made up of 17 amino acids. The germline CDR1 and CDR2 sequences are MNHGY and SAAAGT. V gave up 2 bases and J gave up 0 bases, with 14 bases separating them. As concerns this clone: Its antigen is still unknown.

TCRB was sequenced at Survey level resolution. Measured with immunoSEQ multiplex PCR; TCRdb has only the in-frame clones, and not every one. The profile shows about 7,100 clones, roughly 78% of them singletons. Time point of the sample: 2015-2016 season, 7 days after influenza vaccination. This sequence joins TRBV6-8 and TRBJ1-5, with D possibly TRBD1 on 6 matching bases. Here the sequenced sample was CXCR5- memory CD4+ T cells sorted from blood, taken 7 days after influenza vaccination. The TCR comes from an adult who received the influenza vaccine. CDR3 DNA: TGTGCCAGCAGTTACCCCGGGACAAAAGTTAGCAATCAGCCCCAGCATTTT. Protein sequence: CASSYPGTKVSNQPQHF.